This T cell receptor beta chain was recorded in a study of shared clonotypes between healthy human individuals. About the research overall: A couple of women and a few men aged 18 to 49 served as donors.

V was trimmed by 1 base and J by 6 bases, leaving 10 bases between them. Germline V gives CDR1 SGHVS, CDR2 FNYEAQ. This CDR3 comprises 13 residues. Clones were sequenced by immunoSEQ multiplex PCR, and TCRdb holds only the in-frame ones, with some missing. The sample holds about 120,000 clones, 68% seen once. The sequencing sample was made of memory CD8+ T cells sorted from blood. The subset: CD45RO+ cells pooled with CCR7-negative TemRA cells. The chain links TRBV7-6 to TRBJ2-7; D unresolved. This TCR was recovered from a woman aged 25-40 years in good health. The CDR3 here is CASSLGKGAEQYF. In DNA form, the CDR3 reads TGTGCCAGCAGCTTAGGGAAGGGCGCCGAGCAGTACTTC.